The T cell receptor beta chain under discussion was sequenced for a study of T-cell reconstitution after alpha-beta-depleted transplantation in children. Study-level results: Surviving recipient T cells and thymic progenitors produced the high day-60 TCRbeta diversity seen in some patients. When one year had passed after transplant, most T-cell counts and diversity came from newly produced T cells. Reportedly, alpha-beta T cells present about two months post-transplant originated from several hundred expanded clones of graft origin.

This CDR3 is 14 amino acids long. With 5 bases removed from V and 9 bases from J, the gap between germline ends came to 20 bases. Regarding this clonotype: Its target is not known. A read error may be the cause here, since a much bigger clone is one base away.

Construction of the TCRbeta library involved unique molecular identifiers. TCRdb fed the PCR reads into MiXCR, producing one record per CDR3 protein. The table includes some 440,000 distinct CDR3 sequences, under 20% detected once. This sample comprised PBMCs, mostly from graft donor cells, obtained 360 days after TCRalphabeta/CD19-depleted stem cell transplant. This TCR was sampled from a boy under three years old who had a stem cell transplant for Wiskott-Aldrich syndrome, so the T cells may come from the graft donor. V usage is TRBV12-3 or TRBV12-4 and J usage is TRBJ2-7; D is undetermined. CDR3 sequence: CASSPGFNRPRQYF. In DNA form, the CDR3 reads TGTGCCAGCAGTCCGGGCTTTAACCGCCCCCGGCAGTACTTC.